One T cell receptor beta chain is described in this entry. Its antigen is unidentified. The record originates from a study of cytomegalovirus exposure and HLA in healthy donors. Study outcomes and limitations: Reports state that TCR beta sequences accurately predicted most subjects' HLA-A and HLA-B alleles. After further analysis at a later stage, some 15,000 TCR beta sequences were associated with HLA alleles at 0.05 false discovery rate.

Both 60 Vbeta primers and 13 Jbeta primers went into the PCR. Libraries were prepared by immunoSEQ multiplex PCR; TCRdb keeps only in-frame clonotypes and omits some of them. This sample yields 100,000 or so clones, of which roughly 85% are seen a single time; about 3.7% belongs to the top ten. The receptor's source is a man aged 25-45 years in good health and CMV-seronegative. The sequencing sample was made of PBMCs.

CDR3 protein: CASSIRTGPYEQYF. The CDR3 nucleotides are TGTGCCAGCAGCATACGGACTGGGCCCTACGAGCAGTACTTC. The chain couples TRBV6-5 to TRBJ2-7; TRBD2 is a possible D gene (5 bases). CDR1 is MNHEY and CDR2 is SVGAGI in the germline V gene. V gave up 6 bases and J gave up 2 bases, with 14 bases separating them. This CDR3 is built from 14 residues.